The TCR beta chain described here comes from a study of CD8 T cells in cerebrospinal fluid in Alzheimer's disease. Study-wide results and limits: Expanded clones of at least 3% were commoner in Alzheimer's patients than healthy subjects.

This clonotype ranks as large in terms of frequency. Its antigen is unidentified. TCRdb reanalyzed the 10x single-cell sequencing reads and collapses them to one entry per CDR3 protein, without DNA. This listing includes under 1,500 distinct CDR3 sequences. Germline values: CDR1 SQVTM, CDR2 ANQGSEA. The CDR3 extends over 13 amino acids. Source material: cerebrospinal fluid. This receptor was obtained from a human donor in good health. The chain joins TRBV29-1 to TRBJ1-2; TCRdb's assignment of TRBD1 cannot be checked, as there is no DNA. CDR3 amino acids: CSVEQGAGNGYTF.